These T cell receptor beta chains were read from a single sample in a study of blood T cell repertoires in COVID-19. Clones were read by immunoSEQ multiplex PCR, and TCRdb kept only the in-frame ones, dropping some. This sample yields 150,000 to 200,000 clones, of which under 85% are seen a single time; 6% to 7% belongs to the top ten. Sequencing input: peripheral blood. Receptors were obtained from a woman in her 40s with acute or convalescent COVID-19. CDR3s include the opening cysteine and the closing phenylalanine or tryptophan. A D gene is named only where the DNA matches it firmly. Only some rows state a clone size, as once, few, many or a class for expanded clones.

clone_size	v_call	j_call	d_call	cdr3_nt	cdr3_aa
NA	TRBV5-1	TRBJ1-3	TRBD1	TGCGCCAGCGGCCAGGGGGCTGTTGGAAACACCATATATTTT	CASGQGAVGNTIYF
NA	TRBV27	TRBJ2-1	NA	TGTGCCAGCACCCTTGGACGGAGCGGGCCCTCCTACAATGAGCAGTTCTTC	CASTLGRSGPSYNEQFF
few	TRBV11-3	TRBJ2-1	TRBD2	TGTGCCAGCAGTTCTAGCGGGTACAATGAGCAGTTCTTC	CASSSSGYNEQFF
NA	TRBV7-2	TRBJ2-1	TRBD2	TGTGCCAGCAGCTTAGCAGCGGGGGGCGGCAATGAGCAGTTCTTC	CASSLAAGGGNEQFF
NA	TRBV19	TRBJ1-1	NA	TGTGCCAGTAGTATGAGGAGTACTGAAGCTTTCTTT	CASSMRSTEAFF
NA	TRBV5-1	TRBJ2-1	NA	TGCGCCAGCAGCCCAGTCTACAATGAGCAGTTCTTC	CASSPVYNEQFF
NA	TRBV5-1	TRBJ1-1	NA	TGCGCCAGCAGCTTGACAGGATTGAACACTGAAGCTTTCTTT	CASSLTGLNTEAFF
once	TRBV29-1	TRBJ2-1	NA	TGCAGCGTTGAAGATTACCGGGACTACAATGAGCAGTTCTTC	CSVEDYRDYNEQFF
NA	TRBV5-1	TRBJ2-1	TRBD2	TGCGCCAGCAGCCGCTCCCCTAGCGGGAGAGGCGATGAGCAGTTCTTC	CASSRSPSGRGDEQFF
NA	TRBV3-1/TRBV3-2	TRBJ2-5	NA	TGTGCCAGCAGCCAAGATCTGGGGTCGGGAAAGACCCAGTACTTC	CASSQDLGSGKTQYF
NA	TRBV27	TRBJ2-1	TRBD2	TGTGCCAGCAGCACCGGACTAGCGGATTACAATGAGCAGTTCTTC	CASSTGLADYNEQFF
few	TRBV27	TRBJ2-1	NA	TGTGCCAGCAGTTTATTCCCAGACTCCAATGAGCAGTTCTTC	CASSLFPDSNEQFF
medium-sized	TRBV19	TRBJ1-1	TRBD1	TGTGCCAGTAGTGCGGGACAGCTGAACACTGAAGCTTTCTTT	CASSAGQLNTEAFF
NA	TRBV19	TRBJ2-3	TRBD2	TGTGCCAGTAGTTGGACTAGCGGGAGGGACGATACGCAGTATTTT	CASSWTSGRDDTQYF
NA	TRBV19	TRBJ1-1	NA	TGTGCCAGTAGTATCATGTCAGGCTCTGAAGCTTTCTTT	CASSIMSGSEAFF
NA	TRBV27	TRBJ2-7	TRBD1	TGTGCCAGCAGTAAAACAGGGGTCCGCTACGAGCAGTACTTC	CASSKTGVRYEQYF
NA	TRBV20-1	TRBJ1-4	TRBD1	TGCAGTGCTAGTCAGGCGGCAGGGGGCGAAAAACTGTTTTTT	CSASQAAGGEKLFF
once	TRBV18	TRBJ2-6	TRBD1	TGTGCCAGCTCACCAACGGGACAGCGAGCCTCTGGGGCCAACGTCCTGACTTTC	CASSPTGQRASGANVLTF
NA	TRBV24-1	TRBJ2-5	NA	TGTGCCACCAGTGATTTCGTGCGGGACTCGGAGACCCAGTACTTC	CATSDFVRDSETQYF
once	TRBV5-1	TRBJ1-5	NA	TGCGCCAGCAGCTTGGATGGGGGCCGAGGGCAGCCCCAGCATTTT	CASSLDGGRGQPQHF
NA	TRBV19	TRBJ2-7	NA	TGTGCCAGTTCTACAACAGGGAGCCCCTACTACGAGCAGTACTTC	CASSTTGSPYYEQYF
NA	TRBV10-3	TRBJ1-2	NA	TGTGCCACCTCAGGGGACCTCTCTGGCTACACCTTC	CATSGDLSGYTF
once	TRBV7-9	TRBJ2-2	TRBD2	TGTGCCAGCTTCGAGGGACTAGCGGGGACCGGGGAGCTGTTTTTT	CASFEGLAGTGELFF
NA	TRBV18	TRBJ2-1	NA	TGTGCCAGCTCACCACCGGGGCACAATGAGCAGTTCTTC	CASSPPGHNEQFF
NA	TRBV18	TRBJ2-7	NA	TGTGCCAGCTCACTCCGACTAGAGTCCGAGCAGTACTTC	CASSLRLESEQYF
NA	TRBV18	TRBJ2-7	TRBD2	TGTGCCAGCTCAACTATAGCGGGAAGCTACGAGCAGTACTTC	CASSTIAGSYEQYF
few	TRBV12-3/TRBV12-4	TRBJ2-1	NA	TGTGCCAGCAGTTCCCCGCAGGGTTATGAGCAGTTCTTC	CASSSPQGYEQFF
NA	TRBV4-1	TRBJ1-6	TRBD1	TGCGCCAGCAGCCGGGATGGACAGGGATCGGATTCACCCCTCCACTTT	CASSRDGQGSDSPLHF
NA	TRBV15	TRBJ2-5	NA	TGTGCCACCAGCAGAGAGGGCAACAGTCAAGAGACCCAGTACTTC	CATSREGNSQETQYF
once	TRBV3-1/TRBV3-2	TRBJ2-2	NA	TGTGCCAGCAGCCTATCGACCGGGGAGCTGTTTTTT	CASSLSTGELFF
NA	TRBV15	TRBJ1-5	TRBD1	TGTGCCACCAGCAGATCCCTGGGACAGGGGAGCAATCAGCCCCAGCATTTT	CATSRSLGQGSNQPQHF
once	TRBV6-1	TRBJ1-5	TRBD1	TGTGCCAGCAGCGAAGGGACAGGAAATAATCAGCCCCAGCATTTT	CASSEGTGNNQPQHF
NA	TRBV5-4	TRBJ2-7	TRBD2	TGTGCCAGCAGCTCTGGGACTAGCGGGAGGTACGAGCAGTACTTC	CASSSGTSGRYEQYF
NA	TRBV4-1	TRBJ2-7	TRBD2	TGCGCCAGCCCTTCCTCGACGGGGAGGGCCCCGTCCTACGAGCAGTACTTC	CASPSSTGRAPSYEQYF
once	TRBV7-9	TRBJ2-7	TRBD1	TGTGCCAGCAGCCCCCGTACAGGGGCTAACGAGCAGTACTTC	CASSPRTGANEQYF
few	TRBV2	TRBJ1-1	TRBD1	TGTGCCAGCAGGGACAGGGGGCAAGGCACTGAAGCTTTCTTT	CASRDRGQGTEAFF
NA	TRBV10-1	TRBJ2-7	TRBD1	TGCGCCAGCAGCCCCATTATGACAGGGGCCTCCTACGAGCAGTACTTC	CASSPIMTGASYEQYF
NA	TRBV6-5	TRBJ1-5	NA	TGTGCCAGCAGACCCCCCGGGAATCAGCCCCAGCATTTT	CASRPPGNQPQHF
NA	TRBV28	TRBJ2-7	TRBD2	TGTGCCAGCAGTCCGGGACTAGCGGGGGTTGAGCAGTACTTC	CASSPGLAGVEQYF
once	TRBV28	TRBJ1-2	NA	TGTGCCAGCAGTTTAATTCAGGGGCAGAGGTATGGCTACACCTTC	CASSLIQGQRYGYTF
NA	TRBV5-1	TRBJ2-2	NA	TGCGCCAGCAGCTTGGACGGGGGGCGGAACACCGGGGAGCTGTTTTTT	CASSLDGGRNTGELFF
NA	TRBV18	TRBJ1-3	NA	TGTGCCAGCTCACCCAGGGAAGACGGAAACACCATATATTTT	CASSPREDGNTIYF
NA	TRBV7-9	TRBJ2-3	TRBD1	TGTGCCAGCACCCGGGGGACAGGCGGACGAGATACGCAGTATTTT	CASTRGTGGRDTQYF
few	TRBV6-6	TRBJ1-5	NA	TGTGCCAGCAGTGGTACCAGCGGCAATCAGCCCCAGCATTTT	CASSGTSGNQPQHF
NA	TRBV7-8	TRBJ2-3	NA	TGTGCCAGCAGCCCTAGGTACACAGATACGCAGTATTTT	CASSPRYTDTQYF
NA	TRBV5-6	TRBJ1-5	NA	TGTGCCAGCAGCTTGTTTGGGGGCTATAGCAATCAGCCCCAGCATTTT	CASSLFGGYSNQPQHF
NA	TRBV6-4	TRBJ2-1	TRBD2	TGTGCCAGCAGTGACTGGGCTAGCGGGAGGGACTACAATGAGCAGTTCTTC	CASSDWASGRDYNEQFF
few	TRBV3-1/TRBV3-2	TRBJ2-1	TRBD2	TGTGCCAGCAGCCCTCGAACGGGACTAGCGGGAGGTTACAATGAGCAGTTCTTC	CASSPRTGLAGGYNEQFF
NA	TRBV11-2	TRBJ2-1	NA	TGTGCCAGCAGCTTATATGCTAGTGACAATGAGCAGTTCTTC	CASSLYASDNEQFF
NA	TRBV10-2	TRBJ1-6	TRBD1	TGCGCCACCACAGGGGTAGATGGTTCACCCCTCCACTTT	CATTGVDGSPLHF
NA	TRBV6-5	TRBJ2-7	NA	TGTGCCAGCACGAGGGGGTTATCGGGATCCTACGAGCAGTACTTC	CASTRGLSGSYEQYF